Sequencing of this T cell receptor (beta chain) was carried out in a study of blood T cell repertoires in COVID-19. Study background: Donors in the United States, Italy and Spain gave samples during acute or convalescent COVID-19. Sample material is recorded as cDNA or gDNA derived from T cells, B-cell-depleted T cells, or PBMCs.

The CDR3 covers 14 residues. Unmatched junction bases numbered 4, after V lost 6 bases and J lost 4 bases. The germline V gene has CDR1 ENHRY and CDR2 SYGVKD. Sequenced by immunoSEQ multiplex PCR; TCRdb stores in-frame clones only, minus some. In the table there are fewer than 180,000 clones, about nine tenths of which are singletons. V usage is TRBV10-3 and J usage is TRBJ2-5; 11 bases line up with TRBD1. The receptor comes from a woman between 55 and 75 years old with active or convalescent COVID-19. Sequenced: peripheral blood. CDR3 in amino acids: CAIRPGTGGETQYF. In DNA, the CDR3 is TGTGCCATCAGACCCGGGACAGGGGGAGAGACCCAGTACTTC.